Following are 21 T cell receptor beta chains from one sample sequenced in a study of blood T cell repertoires in COVID-19. Assay: immunoSEQ multiplex PCR; the TCRdb copy retains only in-frame clones and omits some. The repertoire includes 150,000 or so clones, about four fifths of them detected once, and roughly 15% sits in the top ten. The sample taken for sequencing was peripheral blood. The receptors come from a human donor with acute or convalescent COVID-19. The donor label of this sample is uncertain.

The V call is TRBV5-1, the J call TRBJ1-2; possibly TRBD1 for D (6 bases). CDR1 SGHRS and CDR2 YFSETQ come from the germline V gene. Trimming left V 3 bases short and J 5 bases short, with 11 bases between. The CDR3 extends over 13 amino acids. Here the CDR3 reads CASSSDSAYGYTF. The CDR3 DNA reads TGCGCCAGCAGCTCGGACAGCGCGTATGGCTACACCTTC.

This clone is a singleton in its sample. This sequence joins TRBV30 and TRBJ2-7; TRBD2 matches 9 bases. J lost 7 bases, V lost 2 bases, and 9 bases had no gene match. The CDR3 runs 14 residues. Germline CDR1 reads GTSNPN; CDR2 reads SVGIG (reference sequence). The DNA of the CDR3 is TGTGCCTGGAGTAGTGAGCGGGGGGTGAGGGAGCAGTACTTC. It is translated as CAWSSERGVREQYF.

The V gene is TRBV3-1 (or the pseudogene TRBV3-2), the J gene TRBJ1-3; D gene uncertain. The CDR3 is made up of 14 amino acids. Trimming removed 1 base from V and 3 bases from J, with 7 bases in between. The V gene's germline CDR1 is LGHDT and CDR2 YNNKEL (reference sequence). CDR3 bases: TGTGCCAGCAGCCAAGCGGGATTTGGAAACACCATATATTTT. Residues: CASSQAGFGNTIYF.

This clone was seen a single time. V gene TRBV5-1 combines with J gene TRBJ1-2, with a weak D call TRBD1 (6 bases). This CDR3 is 13 amino acids long. V was trimmed by 0 bases and J by 7 bases, leaving 10 bases between them. From germline, CDR1 is SGHRS and CDR2 YFSETQ. For the CDR3, the DNA is TGCGCCAGCAGCTTGGACAGGGAGAGTGGCTACACCTTC. Its translation is CASSLDRESGYTF.

The gene calls are TRBV13 and TRBJ1-2; TRBD1 agrees at 7 bases. From germline, CDR1 is PRHDT and CDR2 FYEKMQ (reference sequence). The length of the CDR3 is 15 residues. The V and J ends lost 4 bases and 2 bases, in that order; junction bases with no gene match: 7. For the CDR3, the DNA is TGTGCCAGCAGCTACAGGGACAGCCGGAACTATGGCTACACCTTC. Protein sequence: CASSYRDSRNYGYTF.

The V gene is TRBV7-9, the J gene TRBJ2-7, with 10 positions matching TRBD1. There are 16 residues in the CDR3. Germline V gives CDR1 SEHNR, CDR2 FQNEAQ (reference sequence). V shed 4 bases and J 6 bases; nucleotides not matched to a gene: 12. CDR3: CASSSDLRQGASEQYF. CDR3 bases: TGTGCCAGCAGCTCAGACTTAAGACAGGGGGCCTCCGAGCAGTACTTC.

The chain carries TRBV9 and TRBJ2-2; D is undetermined. The V gene lost 3 bases and the J gene lost 6 bases, with 18 bases spanning the gap. Germline lookup yields CDR1 SGDLS and CDR2 YYNGEE. The CDR3 loop spans 16 amino acids. The CDR3 DNA follows: TGTGCCAGCAGCGCAGAACCGGATCCCCGGGCCGGGGAGCTGTTTTTT. Translation gives CASSAEPDPRAGELFF.

The V call is TRBV5-3, the J call TRBJ1-6; D is possibly TRBD1 (5 bases). TRBV5-3 qualifies as an ORF whose function is uncertain. This CDR3 comprises 15 residues. V shed 4 bases and J shed 8 bases, with 16 bases lying between them. The CDR3 DNA is TGTGCCAGAAGCCCCCCATGGCGGGGGTATTCACCCCTCCACTTT. Protein sequence: CARSPPWRGYSPLHF.

V usage is TRBV6-5 and J usage is TRBJ1-5, with D unresolved. Trimming took 0 bases from V and 5 from J, leaving 11 bases between them. In germline, CDR1 is MNHEY, CDR2 SVGAGI. This CDR3 region has 15 residues. The CDR3 region has the DNA TGTGCCAGCAGTTACTCGAGTCGCAGGCATCAGCCCCAGCATTTT. This encodes CASSYSSRRHQPQHF.

This clone appeared once. The V gene is TRBV11-2, the J gene TRBJ1-5; a possible D gene is TRBD1 (5 bases). Germline CDR1 is SGHAT and CDR2 is FQNNGV. This CDR3 is 14 amino acids long. Trimming took 0 bases from V and 6 from J, leaving 9 bases between them. In DNA, the CDR3 is TGTGCCAGCAGCTTAGAGGGGGGTCGTCAGCCCCAGCATTTT. The encoded protein is CASSLEGGRQPQHF.

This clone was counted only a few times. The gene calls are TRBV7-2 and TRBJ1-4, with TRBD1 as a possible D gene (5 bases). This CDR3 is built from 16 residues. The ends were cut back, 5 bases at V and 1 base at J, with 14 bases in the middle. From germline, CDR1 is SGHTA and CDR2 FQGNSA. The CDR3 protein is CASSPGGSLTNEKLFF. CDR3 in DNA: TGTGCCAGCAGCCCCGGGGGGTCCTTAACTAATGAAAAACTGTTTTTT.

The genes are TRBV6-5 and TRBJ1-6, with D perhaps matching TRBD1 (6 bases). This CDR3 region has 13 residues. Trimming pared 6 bases from V and 10 bases from J, leaving 13 bases between. The germline V gene has CDR1 MNHEY and CDR2 SVGAGI. The CDR3 sequence is CASRQQGSSPLHF. CDR3 in DNA: TGTGCCAGCAGACAACAGGGTTCCTCACCCCTCCACTTT.

This clone was seen more than once but under ten times. The chain uses TRBV27 and TRBJ2-7; 12 nucleotides agree with TRBD1. The CDR3 extends over 14 amino acids. In germline, CDR1 is MNHEY, CDR2 SMNVEV (reference sequence). The V segment lost 5 bases and the J segment 7 bases; nucleotides outside the gene matches: 6. This chain's CDR3 is CASSRGQGAWEQYF. The CDR3 bases are TGTGCCAGCAGTCGGGGACAGGGGGCGTGGGAGCAGTACTTC.

The rearrangement joins TRBV12-5 to TRBJ2-6; D might be TRBD2 (6 bases). Germline lookup yields CDR1 LGHNT and CDR2 FRNRAP. The CDR3 has 16 residues. Trimming pared 5 bases from V and 3 bases from J, leaving 14 bases between. For the CDR3, the DNA is TGTGCTAGTGGTCCTGGGGGGTTCGGTGGGGCCAACGTCCTGACTTTC. Translation gives CASGPGGFGGANVLTF.

The chain has TRBV7-9 and TRBJ1-2; D unclear. This CDR3 is built from 11 residues. The germline V gene encodes CDR1 SEHNR and CDR2 FQNEAQ (reference sequence). The germline V and J ends were trimmed by 4 bases and 8 bases, with 8 bases remaining between them. The CDR3 loop is CASSYDSGYTF. In DNA form, the CDR3 reads TGTGCCAGCAGCTACGATAGCGGCTACACCTTC.

This chain connects TRBV5-6 to TRBJ2-5, with D hard to call. V was pared by 0 bases and J by 1 base, with 10 bases between. Germline CDR1 SGHDT, CDR2 YYEEEE. The CDR3 loop spans 15 amino acids. This chain's CDR3 is CASSLVANSQETQYF. The DNA of the CDR3 is TGTGCCAGCAGCTTGGTGGCGAACAGCCAAGAGACCCAGTACTTC.

The chain uses TRBV19 and TRBJ1-5; D call uncertain. Germline assignment: CDR1 LNHDA and CDR2 SQIVND (reference sequence). The V end was cut by 5 bases, the J end by 0 bases, with 11 bases between. This CDR3 comprises 15 residues. The CDR3 loop is CASSPRGASNQPQHF. The CDR3 nucleotides read TGTGCCAGTAGTCCTCGAGGCGCTAGCAATCAGCCCCAGCATTTT.

V gene TRBV6-5 combines with J gene TRBJ2-5; TRBD1 aligns across 12 bases. CDR1 and CDR2 (germline): MNHEY, SVGAGI. The CDR3 consists of 15 residues. V dropped 6 bases and J dropped 5; count of bases not matched to a gene: 7. The CDR3 region is CASRSPGQGAETQYF. CDR3 bases: TGTGCCAGCAGGTCCCCGGGACAGGGGGCCGAGACCCAGTACTTC.

This chain uses TRBV5-1 with TRBJ2-7, with TRBD1 as a possible D gene (6 bases). Germline values: CDR1 SGHRS, CDR2 YFSETQ. The length of the CDR3 is 14 residues. Trimming removed 0 bases at V and 4 bases at J, with 11 bases between. In nucleotides, the CDR3 is TGCGCCAGCAGCTTGGCCGGAACAGGGTACGAGCAGTACTTC. This gives the protein CASSLAGTGYEQYF.

J is TRBJ2-3 and V is TRBV14; D might be TRBD2 (7 bases). The CDR3 is 16 residues long. The germline V and J ends were trimmed by 0 bases and 2 bases, with 12 bases remaining between them. CDR1 is SGHDN, CDR2 FVKESK, per germline. CDR3 amino acids: CASSQDTGGYTDTQYF. CDR3 DNA sequence: TGTGCCAGCAGCCAAGATACGGGGGGCTACACAGATACGCAGTATTTT.

This chain joins TRBV5-1 and TRBJ1-1; 9 bases agree with TRBD1. Trimming took 4 bases from V and 5 from J; bases not matched to a gene: 6. This CDR3 spans 14 amino acids. Germline loops: CDR1 SGHRS, CDR2 YFSETQ. The CDR3 DNA reads TGCGCCAGCAGCCCTTACAGGGGGCAGACTGAAGCTTTCTTT. It encodes CASSPYRGQTEAFF.